The sequence of this TCR beta chain was determined in a study of T cell responses to AZD1222 COVID-19 vaccine. TCRdb's table, derived via immunoSEQ multiplex PCR, lists solely in-frame clones and lacks some. Among approximately 81,000 clones listed, roughly 80% were seen once. Germline CDR1 LNHDA, CDR2 SQIVND (reference sequence). The CDR3 runs 11 residues. Between the trimmed V and J ends, which lost 5 bases and 5 bases, there was a span of 6 bases. In its sample, this clone was seen once. The source is an adult who received the AZD1222 COVID-19 vaccine. Sequencing used peripheral blood, obtained 28 days after the second AZD1222 dose. V and J are TRBV19 and TRBJ2-5, with D possibly being TRBD2 (6 bases). For the CDR3, the DNA is TGTGCCAGTAGTGGGGGGGAGACCCAGTACTTC. This gives the protein CASSGGETQYF. Drawing the rest from reference TRBV19 and TRBJ2-5, the complete variable domain is DGGITQSPKYLFRKEGQNVTLSCEQNLNHDAMYWYRQDPGQGLRLIYYSQIVNDFQKGDIAEGYSVSREKKESFPLTVTSAQKNPTAFYLCASSGGETQYFGPGTRLLVL.